The 20 T cell receptor beta chains below come from one sample, sequenced in a study of esophageal squamous cell carcinoma under preoperative chemotherapy. Using its own MiXCR run on the PCR reads, TCRdb lists one record per CDR3 protein. The data hold 16,000 or so distinct CDR3 sequences, with roughly 60% observed a single time. As to time point: before preoperative PTX-NDP chemotherapy. Collection of the sample occurred from a patient given preoperative chemotherapy. The receptors stem from a human donor with esophageal squamous cell carcinoma. The donor label of this sample is uncertain.

This clonotype was recorded a few times. This sequence joins TRBV6-2 or TRBV6-3 and TRBJ2-2; TRBD1 is a possible D gene (6 bases). The V gene's germline CDR1 is MNHEY and CDR2 SVGEGT. The CDR3 length is 14 residues. V lost 6 bases, J lost 5 bases, and 13 bases lay in between. CDR3: CASSHFGTTGELFF. In nucleotides, the CDR3 is TGTGCCAGCAGCCACTTCGGGACAACCGGGGAGCTGTTTTTT.

For this clonotype: Just one base apart from a much larger clone, this may be a read error. This chain links TRBV6-1 with TRBJ2-3; D gene ambiguous. Germline values: CDR1 MNHNS, CDR2 SASEGT. Trimming removed 4 bases from V and 9 bases from J, with 11 bases in between. The CDR3 contains 12 residues. In DNA, the CDR3 is TGTGCCAGCAGTGCCCAGCTGGAGACGCAGTATTTT. Translating it yields CASSAQLETQYF.

The chain carries TRBV11-3 and TRBJ2-3; tentative D call: TRBD2 (5 bases). CDR3 length: 15 residues. V was cut by 4 bases and J by 6 bases, with 17 bases left in between. Looked up from germline, CDR1 is SGHNT and CDR2 is YENEEA. CDR3: CASSSGAGVVDTQYF. CDR3 DNA: TGTGCCAGCAGCTCTGGCGCCGGGGTAGTGGATACGCAGTATTTT.

The chain has TRBV6-1 and TRBJ2-4; 7 nucleotides match TRBD1. Germline lookup yields CDR1 MNHNS and CDR2 SASEGT. The V gene end was trimmed by 8 bases and the J gene end by 13 bases; junction bases not matched to a gene: 17. CDR3 length: 14 amino acids. The CDR3 region is CASGSGQEGEIQYF. Here the CDR3 DNA reads TGTGCCAGCGGATCCGGACAGGAAGGGGAGATCCAGTACTTC.

The chain couples TRBV6-1 to TRBJ2-1; TRBD1 matches 8 bases. CDR3 size: 16 residues. V lost 5 bases, J lost 9 bases, and 15 bases stayed unmatched. The germline gives CDR1 MNHNS, CDR2 SASEGT. CDR3 region: CASSPRAGQGAGEQFF. The CDR3 nucleotides are TGTGCCAGCAGTCCCCGAGCAGGCCAGGGGGCGGGTGAGCAGTTCTTC.

Judged by abundance, this clonotype is medium-sized. The chain links TRBV6-1 to TRBJ2-4, with D unresolved. Trimming left V 1 base short and J 0 bases short, with 16 bases between. This CDR3 contains 18 residues. CDR1 MNHNS and CDR2 SASEGT come from the germline V gene. Here the CDR3 reads CASSEDSEASLAKNIQYF. The CDR3 DNA reads as TGTGCCAGCAGTGAAGACTCGGAAGCCTCCTTAGCCAAAAACATTCAGTACTTC.

This chain links TRBV6-2 or TRBV6-3 with TRBJ2-3; unclear D gene. Germline-derived CDR1 and CDR2 are MNHEY and SVGEGT. The CDR3 is made up of 15 amino acids. The V and J ends lost 7 bases and 0 bases respectively, with 14 bases between them. The chain's CDR3 is CASTALHHSTDTQYF. The DNA of the CDR3 is TGTGCCAGCACCGCCCTCCATCACAGCACAGATACGCAGTATTTT.

This clonotype is medium-sized by share. The genes are TRBV6-1 and TRBJ2-5; D might be TRBD2 (7 bases). CDR1 and CDR2 from the germline V gene are MNHNS and SASEGT. V was shortened by 7 bases and J by 5 bases, with 11 bases between the two germline ends. The CDR3 spans 12 residues. CDR3 region: CASKRGGETQYF. CDR3 sequence (DNA): TGTGCCAGCAAGAGGGGGGGGGAGACCCAGTACTTC.

As to this clonotype: This sequence may be a read error, since a much larger clone differs from it by one base. The rearrangement links TRBV6-1 to TRBJ2-1, with D perhaps matching TRBD1 or TRBD2 (5 bases each). Looked up from germline, CDR1 is MNHNS and CDR2 is SASEGT. CDR3 length: 14 residues. V was cut by 8 bases and J by 10 bases, with 21 bases left in between. The CDR3 sequence is CASQLGVGSYEQFF. CDR3 in DNA: TGTGCCAGCCAACTAGGGGTGGGGTCCTACGAGCAGTTCTTC.

The V gene is TRBV12-3 or TRBV12-4, the J gene TRBJ2-5, with 10 bases aligning to TRBD2. Trimming at V came to 7 bases and at J to 11 bases, leaving 13 bases not matched to a gene. The CDR3 has 14 amino acids. CDR3 sequence: CASTGLAVNNEQYF. The CDR3 DNA follows: TGTGCCAGCACCGGACTAGCGGTTAACAATGAGCAGTACTTC.

The V call is TRBV11-1, the J call TRBJ2-2; 7 bases align to TRBD2. V dropped 11 bases and J dropped 7; count of bases not matched to a gene: 10. The length of the CDR3 is 13 residues. The germline gives CDR1 SGHAT, CDR2 FQDESV (reference sequence). The CDR3 protein is CAVRRWEGGELFF. The CDR3 DNA reads as TGTGCCGTAAGAAGATGGGAGGGCGGGGAGCTGTTTTTT. The whole variable domain, remainder taken from reference TRBV11-1 and TRBJ2-2, is EAEVAQSPRYKITEKSQAVAFWCDPISGHATLYWYRQILGQGPELLVQFQDESVVDDSQLPKDRFSAERLKGVDSTLKIQPAELGDSAMYLCAVRRWEGGELFFGEGSRLTVL.

The rearrangement joins TRBV7-2 to TRBJ2-1; D not resolved. Near its end, the DNA agrees better with TRBJ2-7, so the J call may be wrong. This CDR3 has 14 amino acids. CDR1 is SGHTA, CDR2 FQGNSA, per germline. This chain's CDR3 is CASSLDSSVYEQYF. CDR3 DNA sequence: TGTGCCAGCAGCTTAGATAGTAGTGTCTACGAGCAGTACTTC.

This clonotype was recorded once. The germline gene is not matched at one end of the junction; a read error may be the cause. The CDR3 here is CASSEAGQGAKNIQFF. For the CDR3, the DNA is TGTGCCAGCAGCGAAGCGGGGCAGGGAGCCAAAAACATTCAGTTCTTC. This rearrangement joins TRBV6-1 to TRBJ2-4; 7 bases fit TRBD2. The J call may be mistaken, given a closer DNA end match to TRBJ2-1. In germline, CDR1 is MNHNS, CDR2 SASEGT. The CDR3 totals 16 residues.

This chain links TRBV10-2 with TRBJ2-2; 7 bases map to TRBD1. Germline V gene data show CDR1 as WSHSY and CDR2 as SAAADI. The V segment lost 8 bases and the J segment 4 bases; nucleotides outside the gene matches: 13. The CDR3 spans 16 residues. The DNA of the CDR3 is TGCGCCAGCGTCGACAGGGACCATTCGGGCACCGGGGAGCTGTTTTTT. This translates into CASVDRDHSGTGELFF.

On this clonotype: A junction end diverges from the germline sequence, so it may reflect a read error. The chain links TRBV10-3 to TRBJ2-2, with D perhaps assigned TRBD1 or TRBD2 (5 bases each). CDR1 and CDR2 (germline): ENHRY, SYGVKD. This CDR3 has 13 residues. The chain's CDR3 is CAIQGVNTGALFF. CDR3 DNA sequence: TGTGCCATTCAGGGTGTTAACACCGGGGCGCTGTTTTTT.

The chain employs TRBV6-1 and TRBJ2-2, with 9 bases lining up with TRBD2. This CDR3 comprises 15 residues. Germline-derived CDR1 and CDR2 are MNHNS and SASEGT. J was trimmed by 16 bases and V by 0 bases; bases with no gene match: 12. CDR3 coding DNA: TGTGCCAGCAGTGAAGCTAGCGGGAGCGCCGGTACGCAGTTTTTT. This translates into CASSEASGSAGTQFF.

The chain links TRBV7-2 to TRBJ2-1; maybe TRBD2 (6 bases). The last part of the DNA fits TRBJ2-5 better; the J call may be wrong. The CDR3 extends over 14 amino acids. CDR1 SGHTA and CDR2 FQGNSA come from the germline V gene. The CDR3 coding sequence is TGTGCCAGCAGCTTATCTCGGGGGCAAGAGACCCAGTACTTC. Translated: CASSLSRGQETQYF.

This clonotype was counted at least ten times. The chain links TRBV6-6 to TRBJ2-3; tentative D call: TRBD2 (5 bases). Per germline, CDR1 MNHNY and CDR2 SVGAGI (reference sequence). The V and J ends lost 0 bases and 6 bases respectively, with 16 bases between them. The CDR3 extends over 16 amino acids. CDR3 nucleotide sequence: TGTGCCAGCAGTTACTCTGACGGGAAGGCTCGGGATACGCAGTATTTT. It translates to CASSYSDGKARDTQYF.

This clonotype was counted only a few times. V usage is TRBV6-1 and J usage is TRBJ2-1; 7 bases align to TRBD1. Trimming cost V 4 bases and J 9 bases; bases outside gene matches: 3. This CDR3 is built from 12 residues. Germline V CDR1 and CDR2: MNHNS, SASEGT. The CDR3 DNA is TGTGCCAGCAGTGTAGGGACAGCTGAGCAGTTCTTC. Amino acids: CASSVGTAEQFF.

The chain employs TRBV6-1 and TRBJ2-5, with D possibly being TRBD1 (5 bases). The germline V gene has CDR1 MNHNS and CDR2 SASEGT. The CDR3 totals 15 residues. Trimming took off 1 base at V and 1 base at J, with 10 bases between the two ends. The CDR3 DNA follows: TGTGCCAGCAGTGAAGGGGGCCGTGGCCAAGAGACCCAGTACTTC. It specifies CASSEGGRGQETQYF.